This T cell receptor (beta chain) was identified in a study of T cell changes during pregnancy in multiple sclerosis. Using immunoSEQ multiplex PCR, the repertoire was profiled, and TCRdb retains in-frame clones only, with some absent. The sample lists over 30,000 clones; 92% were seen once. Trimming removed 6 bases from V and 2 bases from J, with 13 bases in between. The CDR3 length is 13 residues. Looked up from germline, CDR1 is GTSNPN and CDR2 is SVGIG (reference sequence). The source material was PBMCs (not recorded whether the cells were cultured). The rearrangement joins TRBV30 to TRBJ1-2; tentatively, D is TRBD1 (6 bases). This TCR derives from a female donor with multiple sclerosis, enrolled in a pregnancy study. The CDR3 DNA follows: TGTGCCTGTGCCGGACAGTCAAACTATGGCTACACCTTC. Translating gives CACAGQSNYGYTF.